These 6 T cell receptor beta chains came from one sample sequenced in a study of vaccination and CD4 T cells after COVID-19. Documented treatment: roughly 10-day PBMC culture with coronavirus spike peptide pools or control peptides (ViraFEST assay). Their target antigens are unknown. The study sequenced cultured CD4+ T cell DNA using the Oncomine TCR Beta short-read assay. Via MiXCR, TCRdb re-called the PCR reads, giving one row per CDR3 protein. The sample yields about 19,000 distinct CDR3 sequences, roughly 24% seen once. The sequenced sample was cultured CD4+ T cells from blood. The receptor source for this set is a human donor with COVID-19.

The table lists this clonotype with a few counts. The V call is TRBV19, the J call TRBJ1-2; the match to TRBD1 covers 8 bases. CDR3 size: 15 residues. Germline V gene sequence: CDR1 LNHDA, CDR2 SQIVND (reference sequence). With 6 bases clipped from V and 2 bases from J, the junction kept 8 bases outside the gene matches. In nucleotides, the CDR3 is TGTGCCAGTAGCCATTCACGACAGGGGAACTATGGCTACACCTTC. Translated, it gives CASSHSRQGNYGYTF.

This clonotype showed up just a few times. The CDR3 region has the DNA TGCGCCAGCAGCTTGACCAGCCGGGGACAGGGAGAGACCCAGTACTTC. Translating gives CASSLTSRGQGETQYF. The rearrangement joins TRBV5-1 to TRBJ2-5; 9 nucleotides match TRBD1. Germline trimming cut 1 base from V and 4 bases from J; bases unmatched to any gene: 8. The CDR3 runs 16 residues. Germline CDR1 reads SGHRS; CDR2 reads YFSETQ.

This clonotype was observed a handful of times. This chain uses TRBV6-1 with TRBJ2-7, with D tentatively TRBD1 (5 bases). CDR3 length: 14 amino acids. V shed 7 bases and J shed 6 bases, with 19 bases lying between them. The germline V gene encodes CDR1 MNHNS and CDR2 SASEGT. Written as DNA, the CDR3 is TGTGCCAGCAATTCCGCAGGGAAACTGGCCGAGCAGTACTTC. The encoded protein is CASNSAGKLAEQYF.

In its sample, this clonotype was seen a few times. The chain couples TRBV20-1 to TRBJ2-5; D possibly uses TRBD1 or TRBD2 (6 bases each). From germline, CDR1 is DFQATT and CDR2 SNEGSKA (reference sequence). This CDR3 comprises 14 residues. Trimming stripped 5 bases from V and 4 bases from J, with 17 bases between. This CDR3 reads CSADGGLGTETQYF. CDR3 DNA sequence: TGCAGTGCTGACGGGGGCCTCGGGACAGAGACCCAGTACTTC.

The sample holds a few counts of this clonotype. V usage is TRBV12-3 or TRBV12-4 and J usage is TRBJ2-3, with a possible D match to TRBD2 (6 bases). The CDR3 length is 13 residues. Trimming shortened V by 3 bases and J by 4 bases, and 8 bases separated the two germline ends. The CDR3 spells CASSLGGPDTQYF. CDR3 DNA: TGTGCCAGCAGTTTGGGGGGACCAGATACGCAGTATTTT.

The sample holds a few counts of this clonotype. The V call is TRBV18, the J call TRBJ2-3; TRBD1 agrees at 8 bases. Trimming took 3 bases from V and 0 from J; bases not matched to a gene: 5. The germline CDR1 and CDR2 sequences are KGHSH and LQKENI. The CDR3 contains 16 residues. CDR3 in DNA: TGTGCCAGCTCACCGATCAGGGGGCAGAGCACAGATACGCAGTATTTT. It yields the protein CASSPIRGQSTDTQYF. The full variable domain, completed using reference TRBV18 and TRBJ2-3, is NAGVMQNPRHLVRRRGQEARLRCSPMKGHSHVYWYRQLPEEGLKFMVYLQKENIIDESGMPKERFSAEFPKEGPSILRIQQVVRGDSAAYFCASSPIRGQSTDTQYFGPGTRLTVL.